A single T cell receptor beta chain is shown here with its context. As yet, its antigen is unknown. This sample was taken from a study of OX40 agonist ivuxolimab in advanced cancers. Study background: People in dose escalation had one of these cancers: hepatocellular carcinoma, melanoma, renal cell or head and neck cancer.

Sequenced by immunoSEQ multiplex PCR; TCRdb stores in-frame clones only, minus some. Among about 73,000 clones listed, approximately 90% were seen once. General observations from the study: Expanded clones belonging to CD8+ T cells outnumbered, on average, those of CD4+.

The CDR3 is 13 amino acids. CDR1 and CDR2 (germline): MGHDK, SYGVNS. The V end was cut by 8 bases, the J end by 4 bases, with 11 bases between. The specimen was CD4+ or CD8+ T cells sorted from blood, collected in a trial of the OX40 agonist ivuxolimab. J is TRBJ1-4 and V is TRBV25-1; tentatively, D is TRBD1 (5 bases). The TCR was taken from an adult with an advanced solid tumor such as melanoma, head and neck, liver or kidney cancer. This CDR3 is CASRDGLNEKLFF. The CDR3, as DNA: TGTGCCAGCCGGGACGGCCTTAATGAAAAACTGTTTTTT.